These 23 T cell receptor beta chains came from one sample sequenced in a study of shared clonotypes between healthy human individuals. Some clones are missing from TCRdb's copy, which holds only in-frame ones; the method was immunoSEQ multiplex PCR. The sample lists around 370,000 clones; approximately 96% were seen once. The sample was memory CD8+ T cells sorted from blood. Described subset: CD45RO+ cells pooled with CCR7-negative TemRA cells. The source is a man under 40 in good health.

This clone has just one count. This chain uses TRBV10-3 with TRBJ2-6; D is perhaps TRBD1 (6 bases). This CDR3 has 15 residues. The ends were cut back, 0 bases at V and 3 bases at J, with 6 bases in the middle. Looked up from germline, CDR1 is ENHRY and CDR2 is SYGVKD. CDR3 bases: TGTGCCATCAGTGAGTCGACAGGTGGGGCCAACGTCCTGACTTTC. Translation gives CAISESTGGANVLTF.

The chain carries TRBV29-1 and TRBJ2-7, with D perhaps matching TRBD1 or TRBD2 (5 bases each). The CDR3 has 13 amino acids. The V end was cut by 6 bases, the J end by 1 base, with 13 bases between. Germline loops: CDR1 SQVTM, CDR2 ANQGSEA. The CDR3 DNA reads TGCAGCGTCCTCGGGACGGCATCCTACGAGCAGTACTTC. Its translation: CSVLGTASYEQYF.

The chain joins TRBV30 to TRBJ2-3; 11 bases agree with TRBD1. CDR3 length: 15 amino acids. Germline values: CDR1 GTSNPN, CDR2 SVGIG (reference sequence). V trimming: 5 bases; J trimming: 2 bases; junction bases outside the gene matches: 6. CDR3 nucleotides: TGTGCCTGGCAGGACAGGGGGCCCTACACAGATACGCAGTATTTT. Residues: CAWQDRGPYTDTQYF.

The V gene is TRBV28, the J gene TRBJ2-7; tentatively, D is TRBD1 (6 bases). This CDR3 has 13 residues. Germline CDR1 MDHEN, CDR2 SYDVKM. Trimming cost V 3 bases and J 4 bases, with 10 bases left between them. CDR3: CASSFSRGYEQYF. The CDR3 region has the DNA TGTGCCAGCAGTTTTAGTAGGGGGTACGAGCAGTACTTC.

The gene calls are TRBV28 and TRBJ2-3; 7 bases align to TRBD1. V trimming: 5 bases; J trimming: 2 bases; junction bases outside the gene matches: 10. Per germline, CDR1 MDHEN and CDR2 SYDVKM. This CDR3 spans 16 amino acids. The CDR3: CASSALQGWATDTQYF. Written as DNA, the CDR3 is TGTGCCAGCAGTGCCCTACAGGGGTGGGCCACAGATACGCAGTATTTT.

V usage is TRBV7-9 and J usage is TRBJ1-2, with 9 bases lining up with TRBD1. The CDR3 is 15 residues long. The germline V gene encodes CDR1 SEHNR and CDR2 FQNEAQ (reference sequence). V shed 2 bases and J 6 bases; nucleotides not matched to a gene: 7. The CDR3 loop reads CASSLPARTGDGYTF. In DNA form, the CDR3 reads TGTGCCAGCAGCTTACCGGCGCGGACAGGGGATGGCTACACCTTC.

CDR3 sequence reads: CAISEGGWNSPLHF. CDR3 nucleotides: TGTGCCATCAGTGAAGGGGGATGGAATTCACCCCTCCACTTT. The chain couples TRBV10-3 to TRBJ1-6; TRBD1 is a possible D gene (6 bases). CDR1 ENHRY and CDR2 SYGVKD come from the germline V gene. The CDR3 runs 14 residues. The ends were cut back, 3 bases at V and 7 bases at J, with 10 bases in the middle.

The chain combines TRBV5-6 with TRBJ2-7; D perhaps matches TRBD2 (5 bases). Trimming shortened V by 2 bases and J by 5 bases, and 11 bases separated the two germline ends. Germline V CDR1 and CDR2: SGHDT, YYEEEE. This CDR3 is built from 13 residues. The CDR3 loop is CASSFEGNHEQYF. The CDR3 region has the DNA TGTGCCAGCAGCTTTGAGGGAAACCACGAGCAGTACTTC. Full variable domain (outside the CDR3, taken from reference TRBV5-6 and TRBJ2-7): DAGVTQSPTHLIKTRGQQVTLRCSPKSGHDTVSWYQQALGQGPQFIFQYYEEEERQRGNFPDRFSGHQFPNYSSELNVNALLLGDSALYLCASSFEGNHEQYFGPGTRLTVT.

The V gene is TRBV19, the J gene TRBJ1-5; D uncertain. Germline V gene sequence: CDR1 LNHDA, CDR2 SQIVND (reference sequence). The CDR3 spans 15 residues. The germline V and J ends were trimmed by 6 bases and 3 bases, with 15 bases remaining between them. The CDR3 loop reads CASRSGRALNQPQHF. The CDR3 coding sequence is TGTGCCAGTAGGAGTGGTAGGGCCCTCAATCAGCCCCAGCATTTT.

CDR3 sequence (DNA): TGTGCCATCAGTGAGTCGGTAGCGGGAGGGAATGAGCAGTTCTTC. It translates to CAISESVAGGNEQFF. J is TRBJ2-1 and V is TRBV10-3, with 11 bases fitting TRBD2. The germline CDR1 and CDR2 sequences are ENHRY and SYGVKD. The V segment lost 0 bases and the J segment 7 bases; nucleotides outside the gene matches: 2. The CDR3 spans 15 residues.

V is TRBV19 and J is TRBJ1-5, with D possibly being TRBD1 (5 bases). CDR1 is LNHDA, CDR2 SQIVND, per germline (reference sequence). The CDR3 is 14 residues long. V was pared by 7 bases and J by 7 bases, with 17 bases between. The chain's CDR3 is CASKIRDGNQPQHF. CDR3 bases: TGTGCCAGTAAGATCAGGGACGGGAACCAGCCCCAGCATTTT.

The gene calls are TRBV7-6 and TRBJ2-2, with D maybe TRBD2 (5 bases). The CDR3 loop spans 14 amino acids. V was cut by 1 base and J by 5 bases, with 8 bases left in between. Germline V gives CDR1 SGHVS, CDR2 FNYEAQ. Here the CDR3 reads CASSLVPGTGELFF. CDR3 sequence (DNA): TGTGCCAGCAGCTTAGTTCCGGGGACCGGGGAGCTGTTTTTT.

The CDR3 here is CASSLAHGSGNTIYF. The DNA for the CDR3 is TGTGCCAGCAGCTTAGCGCACGGGTCGGGAAACACCATATATTTT. V gene TRBV7-9 combines with J gene TRBJ1-3; D remains unclear. The CDR3 has 15 residues. V was pared by 0 bases and J by 4 bases, with 10 bases between. Germline V gives CDR1 SEHNR, CDR2 FQNEAQ (reference sequence).

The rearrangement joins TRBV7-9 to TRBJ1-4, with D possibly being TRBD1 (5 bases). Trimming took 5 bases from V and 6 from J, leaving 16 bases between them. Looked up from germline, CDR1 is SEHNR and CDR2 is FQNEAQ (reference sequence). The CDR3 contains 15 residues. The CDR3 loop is CASSLTTVRHEKLFF. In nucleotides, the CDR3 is TGTGCCAGCAGCCTAACGACAGTACGGCATGAAAAACTGTTTTTT.

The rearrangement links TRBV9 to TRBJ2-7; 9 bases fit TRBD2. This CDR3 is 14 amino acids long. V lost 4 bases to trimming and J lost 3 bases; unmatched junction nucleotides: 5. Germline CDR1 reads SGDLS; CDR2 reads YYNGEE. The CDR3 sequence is CASSRASGIYEQYF. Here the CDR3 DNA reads TGTGCCAGCAGCCGGGCTAGCGGGATCTACGAGCAGTACTTC.

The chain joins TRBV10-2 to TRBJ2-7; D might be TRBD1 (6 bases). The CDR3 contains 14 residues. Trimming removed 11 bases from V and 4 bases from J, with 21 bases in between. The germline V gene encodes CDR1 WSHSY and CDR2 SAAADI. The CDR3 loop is CAALKTGTPYEQYF. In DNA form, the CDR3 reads TGCGCCGCTCTCAAAACCGGGACACCATACGAGCAGTACTTC.

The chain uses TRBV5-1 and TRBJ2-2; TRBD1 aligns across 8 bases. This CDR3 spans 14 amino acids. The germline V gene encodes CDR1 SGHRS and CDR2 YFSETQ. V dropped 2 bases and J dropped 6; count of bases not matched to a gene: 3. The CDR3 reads CASSLRTGPGELFF. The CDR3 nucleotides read TGCGCCAGCAGCTTAAGGACAGGGCCCGGGGAGCTGTTTTTT.

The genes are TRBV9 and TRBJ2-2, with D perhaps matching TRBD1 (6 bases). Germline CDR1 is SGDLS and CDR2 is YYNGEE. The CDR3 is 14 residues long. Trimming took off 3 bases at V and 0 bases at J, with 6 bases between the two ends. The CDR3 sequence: CASSEGANTGELFF. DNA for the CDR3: TGTGCCAGCAGCGAGGGGGCGAACACCGGGGAGCTGTTTTTT.

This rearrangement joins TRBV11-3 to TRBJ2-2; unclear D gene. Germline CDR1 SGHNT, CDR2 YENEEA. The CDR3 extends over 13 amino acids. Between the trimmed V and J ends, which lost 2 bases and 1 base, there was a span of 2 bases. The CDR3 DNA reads TGTGCCAGCAGCTTACAGAACACCGGGGAGCTGTTTTTT. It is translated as CASSLQNTGELFF.

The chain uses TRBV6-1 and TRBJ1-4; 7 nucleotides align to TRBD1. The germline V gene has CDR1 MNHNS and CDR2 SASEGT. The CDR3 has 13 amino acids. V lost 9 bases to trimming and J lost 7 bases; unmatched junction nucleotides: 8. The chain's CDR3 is CASTGVLFEKLFF. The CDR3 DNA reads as TGTGCCAGTACAGGGGTCCTATTTGAAAAACTGTTTTTT.

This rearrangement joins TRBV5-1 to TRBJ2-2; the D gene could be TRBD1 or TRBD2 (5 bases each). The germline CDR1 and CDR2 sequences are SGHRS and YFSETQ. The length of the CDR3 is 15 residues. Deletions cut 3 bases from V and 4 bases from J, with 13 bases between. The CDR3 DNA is TGCGCCAGCAGCTCCTTGGGACCTGGCACCGGGGAGCTGTTTTTT. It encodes CASSSLGPGTGELFF.

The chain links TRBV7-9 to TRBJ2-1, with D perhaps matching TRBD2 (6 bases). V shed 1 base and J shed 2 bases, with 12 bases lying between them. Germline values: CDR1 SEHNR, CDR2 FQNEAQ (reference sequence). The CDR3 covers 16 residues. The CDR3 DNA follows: TGTGCCAGCAGCTTAGTGGGGCTAGCGACCTACAATGAGCAGTTCTTC. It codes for CASSLVGLATYNEQFF. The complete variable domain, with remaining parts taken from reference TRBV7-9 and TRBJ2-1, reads DTGVSQNPRHKITKRGQNVTFRCDPISEHNRLYWYRQTLGQGPEFLTYFQNEAQLEKSRLLSDRFSAERPKGSFSTLEIQRTEQGDSAMYLCASSLVGLATYNEQFFGPGTRLTVL.

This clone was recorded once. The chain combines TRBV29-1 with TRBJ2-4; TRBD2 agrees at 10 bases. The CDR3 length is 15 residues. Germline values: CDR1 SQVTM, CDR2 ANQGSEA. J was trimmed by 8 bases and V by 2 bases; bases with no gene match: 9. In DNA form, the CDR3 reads TGCAGCGTTGAATGGGCTAGCGGGAGTAGGGACATTCAGTACTTC. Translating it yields CSVEWASGSRDIQYF.